The present T cell receptor beta chain was sequenced within a study of blood T cell repertoires in COVID-19. At the level of the study: Material from acute and convalescent COVID-19 was sourced from the United States, Italy and Spain. In each case, the material was cDNA or gDNA derived from T cells, B-cell-depleted T cells, or PBMCs.

CDR1 and CDR2 (germline): MNHEY, SMNVEV (reference sequence). There are 14 residues in the CDR3. The V gene lost 2 bases and the J gene lost 3 bases, with 9 bases spanning the gap. Authors' data handling: For nucleated cells, counts were estimated from reference gene primer amplification. Libraries were prepared by immunoSEQ multiplex PCR; TCRdb keeps only in-frame clonotypes and omits some of them. That table supplies the V and J calls and clone size; D and trimming were determined from the DNA. The table includes more than 65,000 clones, about 83% detected once. The receptor's source is a woman older than 75 with active or convalescent COVID-19. The chain uses TRBV27 and TRBJ2-3; tentatively, D is TRBD1 (6 bases). Material: peripheral blood. DNA for the CDR3: TGTGCCAGCAGTTTAGGGGGCAGGACAGATACGCAGTATTTT. Translating gives CASSLGGRTDTQYF.